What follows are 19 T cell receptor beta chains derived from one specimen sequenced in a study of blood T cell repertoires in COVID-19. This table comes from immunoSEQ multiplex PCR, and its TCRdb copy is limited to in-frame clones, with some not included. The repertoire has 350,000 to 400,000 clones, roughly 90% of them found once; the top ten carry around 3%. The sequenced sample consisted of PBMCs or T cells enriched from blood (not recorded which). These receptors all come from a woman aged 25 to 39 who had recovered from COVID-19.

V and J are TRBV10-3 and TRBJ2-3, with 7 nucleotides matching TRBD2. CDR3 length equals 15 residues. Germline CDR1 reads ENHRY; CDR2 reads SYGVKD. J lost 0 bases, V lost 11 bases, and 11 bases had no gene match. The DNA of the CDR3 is TGTGCCTCACTTCACCAGGGACTAAGCACAGATACGCAGTATTTT. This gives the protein CASLHQGLSTDTQYF.

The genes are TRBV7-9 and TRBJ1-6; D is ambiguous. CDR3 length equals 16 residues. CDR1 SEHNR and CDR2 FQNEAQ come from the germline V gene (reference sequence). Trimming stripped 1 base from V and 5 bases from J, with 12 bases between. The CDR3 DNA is TGTGCCAGCAGCTTAGGATTCGGGTACGATAATTCACCCCTCCACTTT. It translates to CASSLGFGYDNSPLHF.

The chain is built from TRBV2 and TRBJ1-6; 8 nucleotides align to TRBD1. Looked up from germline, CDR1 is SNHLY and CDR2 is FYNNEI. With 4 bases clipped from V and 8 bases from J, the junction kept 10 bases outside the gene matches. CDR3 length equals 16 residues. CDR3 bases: TGTGCCAGCAGTGCCCCCGGGACAGGAGGGGATTCACCCCTCCACTTT. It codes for CASSAPGTGGDSPLHF.

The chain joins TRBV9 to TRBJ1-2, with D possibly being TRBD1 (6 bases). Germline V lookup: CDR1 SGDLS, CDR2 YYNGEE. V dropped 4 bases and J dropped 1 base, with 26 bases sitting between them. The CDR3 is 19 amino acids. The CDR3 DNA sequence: TGTGCCAGCAGCTCCTCCGATGGGGGGGGGCTGGGCTTTAACTATGGCTACACCTTC. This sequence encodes CASSSSDGGGLGFNYGYTF.

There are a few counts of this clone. The CDR3, as DNA: TGTGCCAGCAGTTTACAGGGTACCTACGAGCAGTACTTC. Translating it yields CASSLQGTYEQYF. This sequence joins TRBV27 and TRBJ2-7; D possibly corresponds to TRBD1 (5 bases). V lost 2 bases and J lost 2, with 7 bases in between. The length of the CDR3 is 13 residues. Germline V gene sequence: CDR1 MNHEY, CDR2 SMNVEV (reference sequence).

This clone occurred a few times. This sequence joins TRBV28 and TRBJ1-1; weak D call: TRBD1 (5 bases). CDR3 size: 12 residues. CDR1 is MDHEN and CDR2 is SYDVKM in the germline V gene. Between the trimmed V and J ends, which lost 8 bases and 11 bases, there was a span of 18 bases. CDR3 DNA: TGTGCCAGCGTTGGCCCGACGCCAGGGGCTTTCTTT. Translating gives CASVGPTPGAFF.

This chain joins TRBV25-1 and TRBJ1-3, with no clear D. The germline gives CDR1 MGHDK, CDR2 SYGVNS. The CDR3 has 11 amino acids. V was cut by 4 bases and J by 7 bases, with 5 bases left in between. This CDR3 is CASSGRNTIYF. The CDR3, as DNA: TGTGCCAGCAGTGGGAGGAACACCATATATTTT. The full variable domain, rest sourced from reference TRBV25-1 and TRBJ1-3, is EADIYQTPRYLVIGTGKKITLECSQTMGHDKMYWYQQDPGMELHLIHYSYGVNSTEKGDLSSESTVSRIRTEHFPLTLESARPSHTSQYLCASSGRNTIYFGEGSWLTVV.

The CDR3 loop is CASSGSSGGTYNEQFF. CDR3 in DNA: TGTGCCAGCAGTGGGTCTAGCGGGGGGACCTACAATGAGCAGTTCTTC. The rearrangement uses TRBV28 and TRBJ2-1, with 11 positions matching TRBD2. CDR1 and CDR2 from the germline V gene are MDHEN and SYDVKM. V shed 5 bases and J 2 bases; nucleotides not matched to a gene: 5. This CDR3 is 16 amino acids long.

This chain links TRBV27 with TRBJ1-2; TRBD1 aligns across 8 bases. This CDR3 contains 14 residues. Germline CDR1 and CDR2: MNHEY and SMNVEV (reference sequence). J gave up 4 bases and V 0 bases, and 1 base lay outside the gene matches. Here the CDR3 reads CASSLSQGGYGYTF. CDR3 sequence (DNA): TGTGCCAGCAGTTTATCACAGGGGGGCTATGGCTACACCTTC.

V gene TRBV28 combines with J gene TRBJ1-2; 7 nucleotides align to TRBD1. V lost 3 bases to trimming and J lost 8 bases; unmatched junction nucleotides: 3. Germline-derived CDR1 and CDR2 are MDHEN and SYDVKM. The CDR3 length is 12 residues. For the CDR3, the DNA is TGTGCCAGCAGTTTGACAGGGAGGGGCTACACCTTC. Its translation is CASSLTGRGYTF.

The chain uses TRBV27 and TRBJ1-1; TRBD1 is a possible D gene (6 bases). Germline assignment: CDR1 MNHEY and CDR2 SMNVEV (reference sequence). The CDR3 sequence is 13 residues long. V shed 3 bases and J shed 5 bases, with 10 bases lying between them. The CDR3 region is CASSFQGRTEAFF. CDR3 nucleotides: TGTGCCAGCAGTTTCCAGGGGCGGACTGAAGCTTTCTTT.

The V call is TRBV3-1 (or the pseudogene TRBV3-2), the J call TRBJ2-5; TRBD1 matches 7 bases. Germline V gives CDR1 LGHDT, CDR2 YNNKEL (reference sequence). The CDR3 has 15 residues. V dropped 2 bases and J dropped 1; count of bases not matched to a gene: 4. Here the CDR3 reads CASSQSGTVQETQYF. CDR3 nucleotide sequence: TGTGCCAGCAGCCAATCCGGGACAGTCCAAGAGACCCAGTACTTC.

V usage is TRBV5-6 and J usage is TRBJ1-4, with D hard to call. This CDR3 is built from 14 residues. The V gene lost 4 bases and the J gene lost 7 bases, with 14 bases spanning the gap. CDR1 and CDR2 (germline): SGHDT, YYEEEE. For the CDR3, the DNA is TGTGCCAGCAGCCCAGCGGGTTTGGGTGAAAAACTGTTTTTT. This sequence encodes CASSPAGLGEKLFF.

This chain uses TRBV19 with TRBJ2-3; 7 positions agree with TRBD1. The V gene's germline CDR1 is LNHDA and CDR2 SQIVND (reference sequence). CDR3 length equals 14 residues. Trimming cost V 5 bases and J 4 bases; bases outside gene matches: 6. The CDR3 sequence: CASSAYRGSDTQYF. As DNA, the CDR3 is TGTGCCAGTAGTGCATACAGGGGATCAGATACGCAGTATTTT.

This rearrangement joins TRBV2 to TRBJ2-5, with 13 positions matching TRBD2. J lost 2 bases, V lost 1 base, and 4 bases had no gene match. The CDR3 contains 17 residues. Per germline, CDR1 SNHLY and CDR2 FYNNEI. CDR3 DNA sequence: TGTGCCAGCAGTGAAGGGACTAGCGGGGGCCTTCAAGAGACCCAGTACTTC. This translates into CASSEGTSGGLQETQYF.

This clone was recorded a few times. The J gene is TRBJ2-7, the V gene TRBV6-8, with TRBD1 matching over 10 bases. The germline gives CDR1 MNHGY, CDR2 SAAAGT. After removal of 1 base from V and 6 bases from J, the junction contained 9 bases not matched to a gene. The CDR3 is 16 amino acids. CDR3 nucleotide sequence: TGTGCCAGCAGTTACTTGGACAGGGGGTTGTTCTCCGAGCAGTACTTC. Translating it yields CASSYLDRGLFSEQYF.

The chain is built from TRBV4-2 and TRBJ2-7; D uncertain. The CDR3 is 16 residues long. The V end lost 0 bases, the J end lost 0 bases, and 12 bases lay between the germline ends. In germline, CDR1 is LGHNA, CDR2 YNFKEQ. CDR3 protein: CASSQEVSHFSYEQYF. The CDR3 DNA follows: TGTGCCAGCAGCCAAGAAGTGAGCCACTTCTCCTACGAGCAGTACTTC.

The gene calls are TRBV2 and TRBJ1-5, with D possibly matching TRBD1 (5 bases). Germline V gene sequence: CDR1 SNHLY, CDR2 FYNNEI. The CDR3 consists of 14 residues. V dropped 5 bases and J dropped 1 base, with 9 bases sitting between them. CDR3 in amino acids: CASSRQSSNQPQHF. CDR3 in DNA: TGTGCCAGCAGTAGACAGTCAAGCAATCAGCCCCAGCATTTT.

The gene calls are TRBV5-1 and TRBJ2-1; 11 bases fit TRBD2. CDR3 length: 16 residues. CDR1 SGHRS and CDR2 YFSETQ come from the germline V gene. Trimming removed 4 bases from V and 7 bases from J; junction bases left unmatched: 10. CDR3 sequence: CASSQRLAGSMNEQFF. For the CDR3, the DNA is TGCGCCAGCAGCCAAAGACTAGCGGGGTCCATGAATGAGCAGTTCTTC. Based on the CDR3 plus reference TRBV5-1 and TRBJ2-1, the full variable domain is KAGVTQTPRYLIKTRGQQVTLSCSPISGHRSVSWYQQTPGQGLQFLFEYFSETQRNKGNFPGRFSGRQFSNSRSEMNVSTLELGDSALYLCASSQRLAGSMNEQFFGPGTRLTVL.